This TCR beta chain comes out of a study of blood T cell repertoires in COVID-19. The wider study: Researchers got acute and convalescent COVID-19 samples from the United States, Italy and Spain.

Per the germline V gene, CDR1 is SGHNT and CDR2 is YENEEA. This CDR3 spans 12 amino acids. V lost 2 bases and J lost 6; bases outside the gene matches: 1. Ages ranged from about 18 to 89 years, with residence in more than 20 US areas. The method was immunoSEQ multiplex PCR; TCRdb's version includes in-frame clones alone and lacks a portion of them. The table shows approximately 330,000 clones, with 80% to 90% occurring only once. This rearrangement joins TRBV11-3 to TRBJ2-7, with TRBD1 matching over 7 bases. The sample taken for sequencing was PBMCs or T cells enriched from blood (not recorded which). The sequence was obtained from a woman between 40 and 55 years old with acute COVID-19. The CDR3 DNA follows: TGTGCCAGCAGCTTAACAGGGGTCGAGCAGTACTTC. Residues: CASSLTGVEQYF. Variable domain in full (rest from reference TRBV11-3 and TRBJ2-7): EAGVVQSPRYKIIEKKQPVAFWCNPISGHNTLYWYLQNLGQGPELLIRYENEEAVDDSQLPKDRFSAERLKGVDSTLKIQPAELGDSAVYLCASSLTGVEQYFGPGTRLTVT.